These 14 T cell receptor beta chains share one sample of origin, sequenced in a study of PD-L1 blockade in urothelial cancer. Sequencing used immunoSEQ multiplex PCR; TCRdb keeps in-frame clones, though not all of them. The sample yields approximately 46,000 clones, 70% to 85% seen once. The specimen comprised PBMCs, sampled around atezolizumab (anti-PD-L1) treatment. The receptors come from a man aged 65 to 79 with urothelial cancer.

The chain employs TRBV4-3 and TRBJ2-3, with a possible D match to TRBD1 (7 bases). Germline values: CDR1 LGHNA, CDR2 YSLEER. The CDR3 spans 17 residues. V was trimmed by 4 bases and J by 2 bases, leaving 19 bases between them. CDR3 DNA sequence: TGCGCCAGCAGCCTCCTTGACGGGGGACAGTTCACAGATACGCAGTATTTT. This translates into CASSLLDGGQFTDTQYF.

DNA of the CDR3: TGTGCCAGCAGTGAAGAGGGTAGCGGGAAGTACAATGAGCAGTTCTTC. As protein: CASSEEGSGKYNEQFF. The J gene is TRBJ2-1, the V gene TRBV2, with 8 nucleotides matching TRBD2. Germline V gene sequence: CDR1 SNHLY, CDR2 FYNNEI. The CDR3 spans 16 residues. V lost 1 base, J lost 4 bases, and 6 bases stayed unmatched.

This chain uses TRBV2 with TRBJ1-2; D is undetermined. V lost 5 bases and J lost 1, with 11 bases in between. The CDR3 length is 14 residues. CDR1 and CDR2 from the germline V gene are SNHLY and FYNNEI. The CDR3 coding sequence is TGTGCCAGCAGTCCCCCCAGTTATAACTATGGCTACACCTTC. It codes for CASSPPSYNYGYTF. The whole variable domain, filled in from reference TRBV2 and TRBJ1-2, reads EPEVTQTPSHQVTQMGQEVILRCVPISNHLYFYWYRQILGQKVEFLVSFYNNEISEKSEIFDDQFSVERPDGSNFTLKIRSTKLEDSAMYFCASSPPSYNYGYTFGSGTRLTVV.

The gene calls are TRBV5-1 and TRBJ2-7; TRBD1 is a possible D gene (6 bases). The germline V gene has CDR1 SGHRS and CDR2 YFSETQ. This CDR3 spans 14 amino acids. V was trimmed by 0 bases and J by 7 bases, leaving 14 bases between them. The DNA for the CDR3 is TGCGCCAGCAGCTTGGAGGCAGGGGCTCGAGAGCAGTACTTC. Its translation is CASSLEAGAREQYF.

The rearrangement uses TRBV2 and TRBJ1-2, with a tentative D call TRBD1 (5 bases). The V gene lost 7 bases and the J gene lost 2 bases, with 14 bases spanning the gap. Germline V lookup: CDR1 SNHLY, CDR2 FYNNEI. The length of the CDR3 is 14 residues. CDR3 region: CASTLAGGNYGYTF. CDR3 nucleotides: TGTGCCAGCACCCTAGCGGGGGGGAACTATGGCTACACCTTC.

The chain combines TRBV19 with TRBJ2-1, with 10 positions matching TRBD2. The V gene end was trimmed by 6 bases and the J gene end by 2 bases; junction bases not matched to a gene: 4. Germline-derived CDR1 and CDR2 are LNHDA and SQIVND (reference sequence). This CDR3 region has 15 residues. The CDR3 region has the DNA TGTGCCAGTAGGCCTACTAGCGGGGCCTACAATGAGCAGTTCTTC. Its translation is CASRPTSGAYNEQFF.

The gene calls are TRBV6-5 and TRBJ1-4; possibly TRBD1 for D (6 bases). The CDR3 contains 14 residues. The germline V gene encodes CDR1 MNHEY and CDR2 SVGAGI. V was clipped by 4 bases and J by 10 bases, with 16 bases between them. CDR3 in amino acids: CASSSRQDQAKLFF. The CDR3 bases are TGTGCCAGCAGTTCGCGACAGGATCAGGCAAAACTGTTTTTT.

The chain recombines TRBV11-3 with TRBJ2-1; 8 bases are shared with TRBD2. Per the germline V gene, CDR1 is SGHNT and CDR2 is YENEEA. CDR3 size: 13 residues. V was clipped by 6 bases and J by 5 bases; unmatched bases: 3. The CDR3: CASRSGRDNEQFF. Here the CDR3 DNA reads TGTGCCAGCAGGAGCGGGAGAGACAATGAGCAGTTCTTC.

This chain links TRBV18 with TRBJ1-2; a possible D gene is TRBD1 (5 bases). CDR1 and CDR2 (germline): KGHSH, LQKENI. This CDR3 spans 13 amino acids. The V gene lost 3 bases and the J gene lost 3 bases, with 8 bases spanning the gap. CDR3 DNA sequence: TGTGCCAGCTCACCGGGGCGCGACTATGGCTACACCTTC. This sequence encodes CASSPGRDYGYTF.

The DNA of the CDR3 is TGTGCCAGCAGTTTGTCTAGCGGGATCGGTTCCTTTGGAGATACGCAGTATTTT. Its protein product is CASSLSSGIGSFGDTQYF. The chain carries TRBV28 and TRBJ2-3; 9 bases are a match to TRBD2. Germline-derived CDR1 and CDR2 are MDHEN and SYDVKM. With V trimmed by 3 bases and J by 5 bases, 15 bases remained unmatched. The CDR3 length is 18 residues.

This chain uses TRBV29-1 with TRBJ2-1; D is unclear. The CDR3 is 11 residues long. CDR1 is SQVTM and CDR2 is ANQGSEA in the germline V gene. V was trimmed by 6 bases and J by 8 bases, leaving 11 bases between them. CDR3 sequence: CSVLLSDEQFF. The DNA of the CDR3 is TGCAGCGTCCTCCTCAGTGATGAGCAGTTCTTC.

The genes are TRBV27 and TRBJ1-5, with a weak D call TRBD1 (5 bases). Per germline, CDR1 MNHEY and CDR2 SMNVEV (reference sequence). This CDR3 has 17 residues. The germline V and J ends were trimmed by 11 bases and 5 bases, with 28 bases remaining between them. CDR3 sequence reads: CARTPLSTAGNDQPQHF. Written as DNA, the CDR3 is TGTGCCCGGACCCCCCTCTCTACAGCAGGGAATGATCAGCCCCAGCATTTT.

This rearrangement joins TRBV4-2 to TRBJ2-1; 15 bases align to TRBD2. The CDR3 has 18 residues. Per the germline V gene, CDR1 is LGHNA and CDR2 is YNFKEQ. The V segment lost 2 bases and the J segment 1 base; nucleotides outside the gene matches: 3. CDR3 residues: CASSQYGTSGGSYNEQFF. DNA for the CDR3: TGTGCCAGCAGCCAATACGGGACTAGCGGGGGGTCCTACAATGAGCAGTTCTTC.

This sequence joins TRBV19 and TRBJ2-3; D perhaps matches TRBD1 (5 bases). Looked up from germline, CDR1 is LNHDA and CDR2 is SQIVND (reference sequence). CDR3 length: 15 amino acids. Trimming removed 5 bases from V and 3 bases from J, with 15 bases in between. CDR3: CASSPSQGETDTQYF. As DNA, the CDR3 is TGTGCCAGTAGTCCCTCCCAGGGTGAGACAGATACGCAGTATTTT.